These T cell receptor beta chains were read from a single sample in a study of blood T cell repertoires in COVID-19. Profiled with immunoSEQ multiplex PCR; TCRdb holds only in-frame clones, not every one. The sample has some 240,000 clones; around 80% are singletons. The sample was peripheral blood. The receptor source for this set is a woman in her 70s with acute or convalescent COVID-19. CDR3s include the opening cysteine and the closing phenylalanine or tryptophan. D genes are given only for firm matches. Some rows have no size entry. The others give once, few or many, or a class for an expanded clone.

TRBV24-1	TRBJ1-5	NA	TRBD1	TGTGCCACCAGTGAGTCCGGGACAGGGAATCAGCCCCAGCATTTT	CATSESGTGNQPQHF
TRBV5-1	TRBJ2-1	once	TRBD2	TGCGCCAGCAGCCCAACCGGGACTAGCTCCTACAATGAGCAGTTCTTC	CASSPTGTSSYNEQFF
TRBV3-1/TRBV3-2	TRBJ2-2	NA	NA	TGTGCCAGCAGCCAAGTAGCAGCCGGGGAGCTGTTTTTT	CASSQVAAGELFF
TRBV5-1	TRBJ1-3	NA	NA	TGCGCCAGCAGCGGAGGGACGGATGGAAACACCATATATTTT	CASSGGTDGNTIYF
TRBV6-5	TRBJ1-4	NA	NA	TGTGCCAGCAGTTACTCGGGGCACCCGGGGGTAGAAAAACTGTTTTTT	CASSYSGHPGVEKLFF
TRBV2	TRBJ2-5	NA	TRBD2	TGTGCCAGTTCAGAACTTGGGCGGGGGGAGACCCAGTACTTC	CASSELGRGETQYF
TRBV14	TRBJ1-2	NA	NA	TGTGCCAGCAGCCTGACTCCGGGACTCTCTGGCGGCTACACCTTC	CASSLTPGLSGGYTF
TRBV29-1	TRBJ1-2	NA	NA	TGCAGCAAGGTCGGCAGGAACTATGGCTACACCTTC	CSKVGRNYGYTF
TRBV18	TRBJ2-6	NA	NA	TGTGCCAGCTCACCGACATCTGGGGCCAACGTCCTGACTTTC	CASSPTSGANVLTF
TRBV24-1	TRBJ2-1	NA	TRBD1	TGTGCCACCAGTGATTTGAAGACAGGGCCTGAGCAGTTCTTC	CATSDLKTGPEQFF
TRBV5-1	TRBJ2-7	NA	TRBD2	TGCGCCAGCAGCTCCGGTCAGTCCACTAGCGGGGGCCTGTACGAGCAGTACTTC	CASSSGQSTSGGLYEQYF
TRBV7-9	TRBJ2-3	NA	NA	TGTGCCAGCAGCCCCAGTGGGGCCACAGATACGCAGTATTTT	CASSPSGATDTQYF
TRBV6-5	TRBJ1-1	NA	TRBD1	TGTGCCAGCAGTTACTCGTGGACAGGGGTGAACACTGAAGCTTTCTTT	CASSYSWTGVNTEAFF
TRBV19	TRBJ2-7	NA	NA	TGTGCCAGTAGTACCCGCGGGGACGGCGAGCAGTACTTC	CASSTRGDGEQYF
TRBV6-5	TRBJ2-1	NA	NA	TGTGCCAGCAGCCGGGACTTAAATCTCAATGAGCAGTTCTTC	CASSRDLNLNEQFF
TRBV2	TRBJ2-3	NA	TRBD2	TGTGCCAGCACTTCTAGCGGGGGGAGCACAGATACGCAGTATTTT	CASTSSGGSTDTQYF
TRBV5-1	TRBJ2-1	NA	NA	TGCGCCAGCAGCTCACTAGCCGCAAATGAGCAGTTCTTC	CASSSLAANEQFF
TRBV7-2	TRBJ2-3	NA	TRBD2	TGTGCCAGCAATCGGGGGGGCTGGGATACGCAGTATTTT	CASNRGGWDTQYF
TRBV11-2	TRBJ2-7	NA	NA	TGTGCCAGCAGCCCTCCCGGGGGAACCTACGAGCAGTACTTC	CASSPPGGTYEQYF
TRBV6-5	TRBJ1-6	many	NA	TGTGCCAGCAGGGTACTCAGGACGGGAAATTCACCCCTCCACTTT	CASRVLRTGNSPLHF
TRBV7-9	TRBJ1-4	NA	TRBD1	TGTGCCAGCAGCTTTCCCCAACAGGGGGCCTCCCATGAAAAACTGTTTTTT	CASSFPQQGASHEKLFF
TRBV19	TRBJ1-5	NA	TRBD1	TGTGCCAGTAGTTCGACAGGGCTAGCAGATCAGCCCCAGCATTTT	CASSSTGLADQPQHF
TRBV24-1	TRBJ2-5	few	TRBD2	TGTGCCACTCAAGCGGGGGGGAAACAAGAGACCCAGTACTTC	CATQAGGKQETQYF
TRBV5-1	TRBJ1-4	NA	NA	TGCGCCAGCAGCTTGGAGGACAGTAGGAGAAAACTGTTTTTT	CASSLEDSRRKLFF
TRBV5-6	TRBJ1-1	NA	TRBD1	TGTGCCAGCAGCTTAGTTGTCAGGGGGACTGAAGCTTTCTTT	CASSLVVRGTEAFF
TRBV19	TRBJ2-2	NA	TRBD2	TGTGCCAGTAGTAGGGAGGGGTCCCCCGGGGAGCTGTTTTTT	CASSREGSPGELFF
TRBV7-2	TRBJ2-3	NA	TRBD1	TGTGCCAGCAAAAGACAGGGTAGCACAGATACGCAGTATTTT	CASKRQGSTDTQYF
TRBV6-6	TRBJ1-5	NA	NA	TGTGCCAGCAGTTACTCCGGACAGTATAGCAATCAGCCCCAGCATTTT	CASSYSGQYSNQPQHF
TRBV7-8	TRBJ2-2	NA	TRBD1	TGTGCCAGCAGCTCTATCAAGGACAGGGGTATCGGGGAGCTGTTTTTT	CASSSIKDRGIGELFF
TRBV9	TRBJ2-2	NA	NA	TGTGCCAGCAGCGTAGCAAACAGGGCGGCCGGGGAGCTGTTTTTT	CASSVANRAAGELFF
TRBV25-1	TRBJ1-2	NA	NA	TGTGCCAGCAGTGATACTCAGGGAAACTATGGCTACACCTTC	CASSDTQGNYGYTF
TRBV19	TRBJ1-6	NA	NA	TGTGCCAGTAGTATCCCTCCGGGGAGCTCCTATAATTCACCCCTCCACTTT	CASSIPPGSSYNSPLHF
TRBV9	TRBJ2-2	NA	NA	TGTGCCAGCAGCTTACGGGTCACTCCGGGCACCGGGGAGCTGTTTTTT	CASSLRVTPGTGELFF
TRBV24-1	TRBJ2-6	few	NA	TGTGCCACCAGCACCGCGGGCCGTAGCTCTGGGGCCAACGTCCTGACTTTC	CATSTAGRSSGANVLTF
TRBV3-1/TRBV3-2	TRBJ1-6	NA	TRBD1	TGTGCCAGCAGCCAACAGACAGGGGGTAATTCACCCCTCCACTTT	CASSQQTGGNSPLHF
TRBV10-3	TRBJ2-7	NA	NA	TGTGCCATCAGCCTCTCCCGGGACACGGGGGAGCAGTACTTC	CAISLSRDTGEQYF
TRBV5-6	TRBJ2-1	once	NA	TGTGCCAGCAGCTTGGAGGGGGGGTTCAATGAGCAGTTCTTC	CASSLEGGFNEQFF
TRBV7-9	TRBJ2-1	NA	TRBD2	TGTGCCAGCAGCTTAGCGGGGACTAGTAATGAGCAGTTCTTC	CASSLAGTSNEQFF
TRBV7-8	TRBJ2-2	NA	NA	TGTGCCAGCAGACGGGAAGCCGGGGAGCTGTTTTTT	CASRREAGELFF
TRBV2	TRBJ2-2	NA	NA	TGTGCCAGCAGTGAACCCTCCGGAGGGTTCCGAACCGGGGAGCTGTTTTTT	CASSEPSGGFRTGELFF
TRBV4-3	TRBJ2-7	NA	NA	TGCGCCAGCAGCCAAGCGGCTGACAGTCCCCACGAGCAGTACTTC	CASSQAADSPHEQYF
TRBV30	TRBJ2-6	NA	TRBD1	TGTGCCTGGAGTCCCTTGGGGACAGGGCAGACTGGGGCCAACGTCCTGACTTTC	CAWSPLGTGQTGANVLTF
TRBV5-4	TRBJ2-2	NA	TRBD2	TGTGCCAGCAGCGGAGCGGGGGGGCTAATCACCGGGGAGCTGTTTTTT	CASSGAGGLITGELFF
TRBV19	TRBJ2-1	NA	TRBD2	TGTGCCAGTAGTATCGCGGGGGGGCCGGGGAATGAGCAGTTCTTC	CASSIAGGPGNEQFF
TRBV5-1	TRBJ2-1	NA	TRBD1	TGCGCCAGCAGCTTGGGTGGGACAGGTCTCAATAAGCAGTTCTTC	CASSLGGTGLNKQFF
TRBV6-5	TRBJ1-5	NA	NA	TGTGCCAGCAGTTCCCCGAATCAGCCCCAGCATTTT	CASSSPNQPQHF
TRBV2	TRBJ1-4	NA	NA	TGTGCCAGCAGTGAGCAGGGGCCAAATGAAAAACTGTTTTTT	CASSEQGPNEKLFF
TRBV25-1	TRBJ1-1	NA	NA	TGTGCCAGCTCCTCCGGGGGGAACACTGAAGCTTTCTTT	CASSSGGNTEAFF
TRBV6-2/TRBV6-3	TRBJ2-7	many	NA	TGTGCCAGCAGTTACTCGACAGTAGGGGCCTACGAGCAGTACTTC	CASSYSTVGAYEQYF
TRBV19	TRBJ2-2	NA	NA	TGTGCCAGTAGAGGGACAGCGGGCGGCGGGGAGCTGTTTTTT	CASRGTAGGGELFF
TRBV5-6	TRBJ2-7	NA	NA	TGTGCCAGCAGCTTGGTTGGCAGGGGCACTTACGAGCAGTACTTC	CASSLVGRGTYEQYF
TRBV3-1/TRBV3-2	TRBJ2-4	NA	TRBD2	TGTGCCAGCAGAAACGGACTAGCCGGAAACATTCAGTACTTC	CASRNGLAGNIQYF
TRBV6-5	TRBJ1-2	few	TRBD1	TGTGCCAGCAGTCCGCAGGGGGACTGGAACTATGGCTACACCTTC	CASSPQGDWNYGYTF
TRBV21-1	TRBJ2-1	NA	NA	TGTGCCAGCAGCAAAGTGAAGACTAGGGACGACAATGAGCAGTTCTTC	CASSKVKTRDDNEQFF
TRBV7-3	TRBJ2-3	NA	TRBD2	TGTGCCAGCAGCTCTAGCGGGCCGAAGGGAGATACGCAGTATTTT	CASSSSGPKGDTQYF
TRBV29-1	TRBJ2-1	NA	NA	TGCAGCGTTTACGTGGGGGGGCGCGCGAATGAGCAGTTCTTC	CSVYVGGRANEQFF
TRBV21-1	TRBJ1-2	NA	NA	TGTGCCAGCAGCAATTCAGGGGGCTATGGCTACACCTTC	CASSNSGGYGYTF
TRBV5-6	TRBJ2-1	NA	TRBD1	TGTGCCAGCAGGAGCGGGACAGGGGATGAGCAGTTCTTC	CASRSGTGDEQFF